This is a list of T cell receptor beta chains from one sample in a study of T cell clones after liver transplantation. Some clones are missing from TCRdb's copy, which holds only in-frame ones; the method was immunoSEQ multiplex PCR. The sample lists fewer than 110,000 clones, about 81% occurring once. The specimen was CD4+ T cells from blood, collected around 49 months after liver transplant. These receptors were collected from a human patient who received a liver transplant. Some T cells may be transferred from the graft donor. The CDR3 runs from the conserved cysteine through the conserved F or W. A D gene is named only where the DNA matches it firmly.

J gene,V gene,D gene,CDR3 DNA,CDR3 protein
TRBJ1-3,TRBV5-1,NA,TGCGCCAGCAGCGGGCAGCCGGGAAACACCATATATTTT,CASSGQPGNTIYF
TRBJ2-7,TRBV29-1,NA,TGCAGCCCTCGGGGGACTCAAAGCTCCTACGAGCAGTACTTC,CSPRGTQSSYEQYF
TRBJ1-2,TRBV5-1,NA,TGCGCCAGCAGCTTGGTAGGCAGTAACTATGGCTACACCTTC,CASSLVGSNYGYTF
TRBJ1-3,TRBV19,NA,TGTGCCAGTAGTAGACAGCTCTCTGGAAACACCATATATTTT,CASSRQLSGNTIYF
TRBJ2-1,TRBV19,NA,TGTGCCAGTAGTATCAGTCAGGGTCTTTACAATGAGCAGTTCTTC,CASSISQGLYNEQFF
TRBJ2-3,TRBV6-5,NA,NA,CASSILDRVTDTQYF
TRBJ1-1,TRBV29-1,TRBD1,TGCAGCGTGGGACAGGGGAACACTGAAGCTTTCTTT,CSVGQGNTEAFF
TRBJ1-1,TRBV6-6,NA,TGTGCCAGCAGGGATGATATCCGGGGAGCTTTCTTT,CASRDDIRGAFF
TRBJ2-1,TRBV5-1,TRBD2,TGCGCCAGCAGCGTCGTAGCGGGAGGGGGCAATGAGCAGTTCTTC,CASSVVAGGGNEQFF
TRBJ1-2,TRBV29-1,NA,TGCAGCGTTGCCCCTGGGCCCTGGGGCTATGGCTACACCTTC,CSVAPGPWGYGYTF
TRBJ1-1,TRBV28,NA,TGTGCCAGCAGTTTAGAGCGCAGGGACACTGAAGCTTTCTTT,CASSLERRDTEAFF
TRBJ1-1,TRBV2,NA,TGTGCCAGCACAGGGCAGGTGAACACTGAAGCTTTCTTT,CASTGQVNTEAFF
TRBJ2-3,TRBV11-2,NA,TGTGCCAGCAGGGGGTGGGCCGAACGAACAGATACGCAGTATTTT,CASRGWAERTDTQYF
TRBJ2-2,TRBV28,TRBD1,TGTGCCACCATAGGGCCCCTAGGGACAGCCACCGGGGAGCTGTTTTTT,CATIGPLGTATGELFF
TRBJ1-6,TRBV18,NA,TGTGCCAGCTCACCGGACAGATACAATTCACCCCTCCACTTT,CASSPDRYNSPLHF
TRBJ1-6,TRBV6-1,NA,TGTGCCAGCAGTGAATATCAGATCTCCTATAATTCACCCCTCCACTTT,CASSEYQISYNSPLHF
TRBJ1-1,TRBV4-1,TRBD1,TGCGCCAGCAGCCAGGCCCCGACAGGGGGTGGAGGCACTGAAGCTTTCTTT,CASSQAPTGGGGTEAFF